One sample yielded the 23 T cell receptor beta chains listed below, sequenced in a study of T cell responses to AZD1222 COVID-19 vaccine. Measured with immunoSEQ multiplex PCR; TCRdb has only the in-frame clones, and not every one. The sample lists some 52,000 clones, approximately 86% seen once, with less than 3.5% in the top ten. Source: peripheral blood, taken 28 days after the second AZD1222 dose. These receptors were taken from an adult who received the AZD1222 COVID-19 vaccine.

The genes are TRBV10-3 and TRBJ1-5, with TRBD1 as a possible D gene (5 bases). CDR1 and CDR2 (germline): ENHRY, SYGVKD. The CDR3 length is 14 residues. The V end lost 6 bases, the J end lost 2 bases, and 11 bases lay between the germline ends. The CDR3 bases are TGTGCCATCAGGAGGGGTGGTGGCAATCAGCCCCAGCATTTT. This encodes CAIRRGGGNQPQHF.

The chain joins TRBV28 to TRBJ1-1; 8 nucleotides agree with TRBD1. CDR1 is MDHEN, CDR2 SYDVKM, per germline. The CDR3 runs to 16 residues. V shed 3 bases, J shed 11 bases, and the junction held 17 bases outside the gene matches. The CDR3 DNA follows: TGTGCCAGCAGTTTGTCGGTTCAGGGGGCACAGAGGCATGCTTTCTTT. Its protein is CASSLSVQGAQRHAFF.

The chain is built from TRBV11-1 and TRBJ1-1; 7 bases map to TRBD1. V dropped 4 bases and J dropped 4; count of bases not matched to a gene: 3. CDR3 size: 13 residues. Germline CDR1 SGHAT, CDR2 FQDESV (reference sequence). CDR3 coding DNA: TGTGCCAGCAGCTCCACAGGGGTCACTGAAGCTTTCTTT. Amino acids: CASSSTGVTEAFF.

This clone qualifies as medium-sized. The chain has TRBV6-4 and TRBJ2-1, with 10 bases fitting TRBD2. The germline CDR1 and CDR2 sequences are MRHNA and SNTAGT. With 3 bases clipped from V and 3 bases from J, the junction kept 5 bases outside the gene matches. The CDR3 is made up of 16 amino acids. This chain's CDR3 is CASSEEAGGYYNEQFF. The CDR3 nucleotides are TGTGCCAGCAGTGAGGAAGCGGGAGGGTACTACAATGAGCAGTTCTTC.

Written as DNA, the CDR3 is TGCAGCGCCGGAGGGGGGAACACAGATACGCAGTATTTT. Translated, it gives CSAGGGNTDTQYF. The chain couples TRBV29-1 to TRBJ2-3; D might be TRBD1 or TRBD2, each matching 6 bases. The CDR3 totals 13 residues. V was cut by 7 bases and J by 2 bases, with 13 bases left in between. Germline V gives CDR1 SQVTM, CDR2 ANQGSEA.

J is TRBJ2-3 and V is TRBV12-3 or TRBV12-4; D possibly corresponds to TRBD1 (6 bases). The ends were cut back, 10 bases at V and 4 bases at J, with 15 bases in the middle. This CDR3 has 13 amino acids. The chain's CDR3 is CATQGPSPDTQYF. The CDR3 DNA follows: TGTGCCACTCAGGGGCCAAGCCCAGATACGCAGTATTTT.

V gene TRBV19 combines with J gene TRBJ2-5; TRBD2 matches 16 bases. Trimming removed 5 bases from V and 3 bases from J; junction bases left unmatched: 9. Germline V gives CDR1 LNHDA, CDR2 SQIVND (reference sequence). The CDR3 consists of 18 residues. DNA for the CDR3: TGTGCCAGTAGTTCTTTGGGACTAGCGGGAGGGGTAAAAGAGACCCAGTACTTC. Its translation is CASSSLGLAGGVKETQYF.

The rearrangement links TRBV19 to TRBJ1-6; the match to TRBD1 covers 7 bases. J lost 0 bases, V lost 4 bases, and 9 bases had no gene match. CDR3 length: 18 amino acids. CDR1 is LNHDA, CDR2 SQIVND, per germline (reference sequence). CDR3 amino acids: CASSRDSRGSSYNSPLHF. The CDR3 nucleotides are TGTGCCAGTAGTAGAGATTCCAGGGGGAGCTCCTATAATTCACCCCTCCACTTT.

Comment on this clone: Mismatch with germline at one junction end may stem from a read error. V usage is TRBV28 and J usage is TRBJ1-1; the match to TRBD1 covers 7 bases. CDR3 length: 13 amino acids. Germline V gene lookup returns CDR1 MDHEN and CDR2 SYDVKM. The CDR3 DNA is TGTGCCAGCGGGCTCACAGGGGTCACTAAAGCTTTCTTT. This encodes CASGLTGVTKAFF.

This chain uses TRBV5-1 with TRBJ1-1; no definite D call. The CDR3 sequence is 14 residues long. Germline V gene sequence: CDR1 SGHRS, CDR2 YFSETQ. Trimming took 0 bases from V and 7 from J, leaving 13 bases between them. The CDR3 sequence is CASSLATVLGEAFF. CDR3 nucleotide sequence: TGCGCCAGCAGCTTGGCGACTGTGCTGGGTGAAGCTTTCTTT.

The chain recombines TRBV28 with TRBJ1-6; TRBD1 might be the D (6 bases). Trimming left V 6 bases short and J 9 bases short, with 21 bases between. Germline lookup yields CDR1 MDHEN and CDR2 SYDVKM. The CDR3 has 16 residues. Here the CDR3 reads CASSRTPTGSGSPLHF. CDR3 nucleotides: TGTGCCAGCAGCCGTACCCCCACAGGGTCTGGTTCACCCCTCCACTTT.

The chain joins TRBV29-1 to TRBJ2-2; D perhaps matches TRBD1 (6 bases). Germline assignment: CDR1 SQVTM and CDR2 ANQGSEA. The V end was cut by 7 bases, the J end by 5 bases, with 20 bases between. CDR3 length equals 15 residues. For the CDR3, the DNA is TGCAGCGCTCGTTCTTGGGAGAGGGGGACCGGGGAGCTGTTTTTT. This gives the protein CSARSWERGTGELFF.

The V gene is TRBV7-2, the J gene TRBJ2-1; 14 positions agree with TRBD2. Germline loops: CDR1 SGHTA, CDR2 FQGNSA. The V gene end was trimmed by 2 bases and the J gene end by 9 bases; junction bases not matched to a gene: 6. This CDR3 comprises 16 residues. The DNA for the CDR3 is TGTGCCAGCAGCTTATGGGGGACTAGCGGGAGTCTTGAGCAGTTCTTC. Translation gives CASSLWGTSGSLEQFF.

This clone came up once. The V call is TRBV5-1, the J call TRBJ2-3; D is unresolved. The germline gives CDR1 SGHRS, CDR2 YFSETQ. The CDR3 spans 11 residues. Trimming stripped 3 bases from V and 10 bases from J, with 9 bases between. CDR3 residues: CASSSIRAQYF. In DNA, the CDR3 is TGCGCCAGCAGCTCCATTCGTGCGCAGTATTTT. The full variable domain, completed using reference TRBV5-1 and TRBJ2-3, is KAGVTQTPRYLIKTRGQQVTLSCSPISGHRSVSWYQQTPGQGLQFLFEYFSETQRNKGNFPGRFSGRQFSNSRSEMNVSTLELGDSALYLCASSSIRAQYFGPGTRLTVL.

The chain couples TRBV3-1 (or the pseudogene TRBV3-2) to TRBJ1-2; D is ambiguous. The length of the CDR3 is 13 residues. V lost 1 base, J lost 2 bases, and 5 bases lay in between. Germline V gene data show CDR1 as LGHDT and CDR2 as YNNKEL (reference sequence). Here the CDR3 reads CASSQGTNYGYTF. The CDR3 nucleotides read TGTGCCAGCAGCCAAGGGACCAACTATGGCTACACCTTC.

The J gene is TRBJ1-1, the V gene TRBV7-2; tentatively, D is TRBD1 (5 bases). With 1 base removed from V and 10 bases from J, the gap between germline ends came to 19 bases. Germline CDR1 reads SGHTA; CDR2 reads FQGNSA. This CDR3 contains 15 residues. The CDR3 sequence is CASSLEGDSRRVAFF. DNA for the CDR3: TGTGCCAGCAGCTTAGAAGGGGACTCCCGAAGGGTAGCTTTCTTT.

This sequence joins TRBV6-6 and TRBJ2-7; D possibly matches TRBD1 or TRBD2 (6 bases each). CDR1 is MNHNY and CDR2 is SVGAGI in the germline V gene (reference sequence). The CDR3 consists of 15 residues. Trimming removed 6 bases at V and 2 bases at J, with 17 bases between. This chain's CDR3 is CASRLSQGRTYEQYF. CDR3 in DNA: TGTGCCAGCAGACTCTCCCAGGGGAGGACCTACGAGCAGTACTTC.

This clone occurred once. This sequence joins TRBV9 and TRBJ1-4; maybe TRBD1 (6 bases). The CDR3 is 15 amino acids. The V end was cut by 4 bases, the J end by 6 bases, with 16 bases between. Germline CDR1 and CDR2: SGDLS and YYNGEE. The CDR3 DNA sequence: TGTGCCAGCAGCTCGTACGGGGACATAGATGAAAAACTGTTTTTT. Translating it yields CASSSYGDIDEKLFF.

This chain joins TRBV3-1 (or the pseudogene TRBV3-2) and TRBJ2-5, with 8 bases aligning to TRBD2. CDR1 and CDR2 (germline): LGHDT, YNNKEL (reference sequence). Trimming cost V 4 bases and J 5 bases; bases outside gene matches: 6. The CDR3 is 14 residues long. The CDR3 reads CASSPGGAGETQYF. CDR3 sequence (DNA): TGTGCCAGCAGCCCCGGGGGGGCTGGGGAGACCCAGTACTTC.

The V call is TRBV18, the J call TRBJ1-5; 10 bases agree with TRBD1. Germline CDR1 KGHSH, CDR2 LQKENI. V lost 4 bases, J lost 2 bases, and 2 bases stayed unmatched. CDR3 size: 15 residues. CDR3 DNA: TGTGCCAGCTCACTCGGGACAGGGGGCAATCAGCCCCAGCATTTT. The encoded protein is CASSLGTGGNQPQHF.

The CDR3 spells CASSLGKQISGNTIYF. The CDR3 DNA follows: TGTGCCAGCAGCTTAGGGAAACAGATCTCTGGAAACACCATATATTTT. This sequence joins TRBV11-2 and TRBJ1-3; D uncertain. The germline V gene has CDR1 SGHAT and CDR2 FQNNGV. V shed 1 base and J shed 0 bases, with 10 bases lying between them. The length of the CDR3 is 16 residues.

The J gene is TRBJ2-2, the V gene TRBV10-2, with 8 bases identical to TRBD1. This CDR3 comprises 13 residues. J gave up 4 bases and V 7 bases, and 2 bases lay outside the gene matches. The germline gives CDR1 WSHSY, CDR2 SAAADI. The CDR3 bases are TGCGCCAGCAAACAGGGGGGCACCGGGGAGCTGTTTTTT. Amino acids: CASKQGGTGELFF.

This rearrangement joins TRBV11-2 to TRBJ1-1, with D maybe TRBD1 (6 bases). Germline V CDR1 and CDR2: SGHAT, FQNNGV. The CDR3 extends over 15 amino acids. Trimming pared 7 bases from V and 5 bases from J, leaving 20 bases between. CDR3 sequence: CASTPGGGAQTEAFF. For the CDR3, the DNA is TGTGCCAGCACCCCCGGGGGGGGCGCGCAAACTGAAGCTTTCTTT.